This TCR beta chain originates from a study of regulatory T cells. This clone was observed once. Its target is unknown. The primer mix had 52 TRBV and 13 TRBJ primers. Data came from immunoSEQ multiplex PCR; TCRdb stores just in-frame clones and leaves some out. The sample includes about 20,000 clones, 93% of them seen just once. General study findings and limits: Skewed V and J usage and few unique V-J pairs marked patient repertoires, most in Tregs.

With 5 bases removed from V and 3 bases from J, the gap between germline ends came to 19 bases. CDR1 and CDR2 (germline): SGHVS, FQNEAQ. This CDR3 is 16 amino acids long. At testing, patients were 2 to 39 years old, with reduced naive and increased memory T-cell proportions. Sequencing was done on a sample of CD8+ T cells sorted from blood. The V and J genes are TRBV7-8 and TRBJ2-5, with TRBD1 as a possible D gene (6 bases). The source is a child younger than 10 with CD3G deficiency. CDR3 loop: CASSHKIEGGEETQYF. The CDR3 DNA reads TGTGCCAGCAGCCACAAGATAGAAGGGGGAGAAGAGACCCAGTACTTC.